Following are 10 T cell receptor beta chains from one sample sequenced in a study of T cells in Graves' hyperthyroidism and ophthalmopathy (dated by TCRdb to about 2019). Libraries were prepared through multiplex PCR. The listed sequencing device is Illumina HiSeq 2000. TCR beta CDR3 regions were amplified from RNA transcripts. The TCR CDR3 was subjected to a first round of RT-PCR using the HTBI primer set and the Qiagen OneStep RT-PCR kit. The raw public reads went through TCRdb reprocessing: fastp at Q25, MiXCR clone calling, in-frame beta chains kept. When rows share a CDR3 protein, they turn into one entry using the most common DNA and genes. Here the sample has 500,000 to 600,000 distinct CDR3 sequences; around 42% occur a single time. The top ten constitute roughly 8.2% of the sample. The sample consisted of peripheral blood or thyroid tissue (not recorded which). These receptors were taken from a woman aged 18 to 35 with Graves' hyperthyroidism.

Worth noting for this clonotype: This likely comes from a read error, as the CDR3 has no conserved phenylalanine or tryptophan at its end. No DNA is shown, since the ends of the CDR3 on it are uncertain; the CDR3 is the one TCRdb lists. The chain joins TRBV24-1 to TRBJ2-7; the table's D gene call, TRBD2, was not cross checked with the DNA. Germline loops: CDR1 KGHDR, CDR2 SFDVKD. The CDR3 has 10 amino acids, counting both end residues. CDR3 residues: CATSDPPSGS.

This clonotype was seen only a few times. It is likely a read error, because the conserved phenylalanine at the end of the CDR3 is missing. Because the CDR3's place on the DNA is in doubt, the DNA is left out and the CDR3 is given as listed by TCRdb. The rearrangement uses TRBV5-8 and TRBJ2-5; the table's D gene call, TRBD2, was not cross checked with the DNA. The length of the CDR3 is 9 amino acids, counting both ends. Germline V gene data show CDR1 as SGHTS and CDR2 as YDEGEE. CDR3 in amino acids: CASSAPRTS.

V usage is TRBV29-1 and J usage is TRBJ1-5; 8 nucleotides align to TRBD1. The CDR3 length is 16 residues. V gave up 6 bases and J gave up 7 bases; unmatched junction bases: 17. Per the germline V gene, CDR1 is SQVTM and CDR2 is ANQGSEA. The CDR3 DNA is TGCAGCGTCGACACCGGGACAGGCTCCTACGAGCAGCCCCAGCATTTT. This codes for CSVDTGTGSYEQPQHF. Based on the CDR3 plus reference TRBV29-1 and TRBJ1-5, the full variable domain is SAVISQKPSRDICQRGTSLTIQCQVDSQVTMMFWYRQQPGQSLTLIATANQGSEATYESGFVIDKFPISRPNLTFSTLTVSNMSPEDSSIYLCSVDTGTGSYEQPQHFGDGTRLSIL.

This rearrangement joins TRBV15 to TRBJ1-2, with 8 bases lining up with TRBD1. The CDR3 is made up of 13 amino acids. CDR1 is LNHNV and CDR2 is YYDKDF in the germline V gene (reference sequence). The ends lost 4 bases at V and 6 bases at J; junction bases unmatched: 4. This CDR3 reads CATSMDRADGYTF. The CDR3 DNA reads TGTGCCACCAGCATGGACAGGGCCGATGGCTACACCTTC.

Regarding this clonotype: A clone one base away is much larger, so this may be a read error. This chain links TRBV30 with TRBJ2-6; D may be TRBD1 or TRBD2 (5 bases each). Germline V gene data show CDR1 as GTSNPN and CDR2 as SVGIG (reference sequence). Trimming shortened V by 3 bases and J by 0 bases, and 9 bases separated the two germline ends. The CDR3 contains 15 residues. The CDR3 bases are TGTGCCTGGAGGGGACGCCCCTCTGGGGCCAACGTCCTGACTTTC. This encodes CAWRGRPSGANVLTF.

This clonotype was counted at least ten times. The rearrangement links TRBV20-1 to TRBJ2-2, with 10 bases aligning to TRBD2. The V gene's germline CDR1 is DFQATT and CDR2 SNEGSKA (reference sequence). The CDR3 is 15 residues long. The trim removed 0 bases at V and 5 bases at J, leaving 3 bases unmatched. CDR3 DNA: TGCAGTGCTAGAGATGGGACTAGCGATACCGGGGAGCTGTTTTTT. It yields the protein CSARDGTSDTGELFF.

This clonotype was picked up one time. This CDR3 reads CASGPAGGRQPQHF. The CDR3 nucleotides are TGCGCCAGCGGACCGGCAGGGGGGAGGCAGCCCCAGCATTTT. The chain combines TRBV10-1 with TRBJ1-5, with 7 bases fitting TRBD1. The ends lost 8 bases at V and 7 bases at J; junction bases unmatched: 11. CDR3 length: 14 amino acids. Germline V gene sequence: CDR1 WNHNN, CDR2 SYGVQD (reference sequence).

This clonotype has just a few counts. The V and J genes are TRBV25-1 and TRBJ2-2; 8 bases line up with TRBD2. V was clipped by 3 bases and J by 6 bases; unmatched bases: 12. Looked up from germline, CDR1 is MGHDK and CDR2 is SYGVNS. The CDR3 is 17 residues long. In DNA form, the CDR3 reads TGTGCCAGCAGTGAGGCCGGGACTAGTCGTTTCTCCGGGGAGCTGTTTTTT. Residues: CASSEAGTSRFSGELFF.

The rearrangement joins TRBV10-3 to TRBJ1-2, with D tentatively TRBD1 (5 bases). Germline lookup yields CDR1 ENHRY and CDR2 SYGVKD. V lost 5 bases and J lost 0, with 13 bases in between. The CDR3 consists of 15 residues. The CDR3 is CAISHAGPANYGYTF. Written as DNA, the CDR3 is TGTGCCATCAGTCACGCGGGGCCAGCTAACTATGGCTACACCTTC.

This clonotype showed up many times. This CDR3 reads CATRPTGGFYGYTF. The CDR3, as DNA: TGTGCCACCCGACCGACAGGGGGCTTCTATGGCTACACCTTC. The chain carries TRBV6-1 and TRBJ1-2; 10 nucleotides line up with TRBD1. The CDR3 runs 14 residues. Trimming cost V 10 bases and J 4 bases; bases outside gene matches: 9. CDR1 and CDR2 (germline): MNHNS, SASEGT.